A selection of T cell receptor beta chains follows, all from one sample in a study of immune evolution from preneoplasia to lung adenocarcinoma. The protocol was immunoSEQ multiplex PCR, while the TCRdb copy is restricted to in-frame clones and leaves out a portion. Of approximately 4,300 clones in the sample, 74% were seen once. Sample: FFPE adjacent normal lung tissue. The receptors were sampled from a person aged 60-80 years with lung adenocarcinoma. The CDR3 runs from the conserved cysteine through the conserved F or W. D genes are given only for firm matches. Size is stated for part of the rows, as once, few or many counts, or as a class when the clone is expanded.

TRBJ2-1 NA TRBV28 14 TRBD2 CASFPSGRVNEQFF TGTGCCAGCTTCCCCAGCGGGAGGGTAAATGAGCAGTTCTTC
TRBJ1-2 few TRBV30 13 NA CASLGEGNYGYTF TGTGCCTCGCTTGGGGAGGGAAACTATGGCTACACCTTC
TRBJ2-3 NA TRBV29-1 14 NA CSAAGTFSTDTQYF TGCAGCGCCGCCGGGACTTTCAGCACAGATACGCAGTATTTT
TRBJ1-2 NA TRBV2 14 NA CASSEAGGLDGYTF TGTGCCAGCAGTGAAGCGGGGGGGCTCGATGGCTACACCTTC
TRBJ1-1 NA TRBV14 15 NA CASSPQGNRNTEAFF TGTGCCAGCAGCCCCCAGGGTAATCGGAACACTGAAGCTTTCTTT
TRBJ2-2 NA TRBV6-4 14 NA CASSDSMVSGELFF TGTGCCAGCAGTGACTCGATGGTATCCGGGGAGCTGTTTTTT
TRBJ2-7 NA TRBV28 15 TRBD2 CASSQTGTSSYEQYF TGTGCCAGCAGCCAAACCGGGACTAGCTCCTACGAGCAGTACTTC
TRBJ1-2 NA TRBV6-5 13 NA CASSPAWNGGYTF TGTGCCAGCAGTCCAGCTTGGAACGGTGGCTACACCTTC
TRBJ2-5 NA TRBV7-9 14 NA CASSHGAQGETQYF TGTGCCAGCAGTCATGGCGCCCAGGGGGAGACCCAGTACTTC
TRBJ2-2 NA TRBV2 13 TRBD2 CATLAGYTGELFF TGTGCCACCTTAGCGGGCTATACCGGGGAGCTGTTTTTT
TRBJ2-3 NA TRBV18 16 TRBD1 CASSPLGGSSTDTQYF TGTGCCAGCTCACCACTAGGGGGCTCGAGCACAGATACGCAGTATTTT
TRBJ2-7 once TRBV5-6 13 NA CASSRGSLYEQYF TGTGCCAGCAGTAGAGGGAGCTTATACGAGCAGTACTTC
TRBJ2-1 once TRBV6-5 13 TRBD2 CASSSSGTHEQFF TGTGCCAGCAGTTCCAGCGGGACGCATGAGCAGTTCTTC
TRBJ1-2 NA TRBV6-4 13 NA CASSDGDHGGYTF TGTGCCAGCAGTGACGGGGACCACGGGGGCTACACCTTC
TRBJ2-7 NA TRBV28 15 TRBD1 CASSSATGASYEQYF TGTGCCAGCAGTTCCGCGACAGGGGCCTCTTACGAGCAGTACTTC
TRBJ2-2 NA TRBV5-1 16 TRBD1 CASSDPGQANTGELFF TGCGCCAGCAGCGACCCGGGACAGGCGAACACCGGGGAGCTGTTTTTT